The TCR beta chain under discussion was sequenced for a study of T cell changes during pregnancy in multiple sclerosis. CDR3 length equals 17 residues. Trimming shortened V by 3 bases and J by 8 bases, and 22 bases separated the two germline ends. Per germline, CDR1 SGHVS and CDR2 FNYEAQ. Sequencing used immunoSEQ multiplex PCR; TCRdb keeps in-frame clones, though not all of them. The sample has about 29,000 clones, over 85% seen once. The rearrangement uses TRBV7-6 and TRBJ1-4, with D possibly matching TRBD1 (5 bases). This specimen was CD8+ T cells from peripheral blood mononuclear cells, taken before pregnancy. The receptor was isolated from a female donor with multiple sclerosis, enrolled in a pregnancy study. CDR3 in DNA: TGTGCCAGCAGCTTTCGGCGCGTAGCGGAGGGGAGAGAAAAACTGTTTTTT. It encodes CASSFRRVAEGREKLFF.